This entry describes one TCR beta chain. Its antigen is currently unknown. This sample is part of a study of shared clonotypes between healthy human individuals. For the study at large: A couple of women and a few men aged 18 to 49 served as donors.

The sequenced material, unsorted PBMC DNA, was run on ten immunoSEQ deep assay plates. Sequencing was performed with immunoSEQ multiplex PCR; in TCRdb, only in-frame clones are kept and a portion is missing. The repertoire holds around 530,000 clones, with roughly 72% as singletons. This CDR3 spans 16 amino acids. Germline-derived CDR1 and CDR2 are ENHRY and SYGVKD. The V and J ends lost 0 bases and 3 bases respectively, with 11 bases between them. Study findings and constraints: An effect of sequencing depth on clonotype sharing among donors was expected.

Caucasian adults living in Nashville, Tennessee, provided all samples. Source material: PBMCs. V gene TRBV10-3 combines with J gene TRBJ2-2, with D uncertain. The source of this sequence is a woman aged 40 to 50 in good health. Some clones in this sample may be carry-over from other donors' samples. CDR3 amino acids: CAISESRASDTGELFF. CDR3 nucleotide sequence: TGTGCCATCAGTGAGTCGAGAGCATCCGACACCGGGGAGCTGTTTTTT.